The subject of this entry is one T cell receptor beta chain. Measured with immunoSEQ multiplex PCR; TCRdb has only the in-frame clones, and not every one. The repertoire holds around 60,000 clones, with 80% to 95% as singletons. The entry originates in a study of technical replicates of blood from several donors. This clonotype originated in a human donor in good health. Some clones in this sample may be carry-over from other donors' samples. Sequencing input: PBMCs.

Here the CDR3 reads CASSLGGSTSGRETQYF. The CDR3 DNA reads as TGCGCCAGCAGCTTGGGGGGTTCGACTAGCGGGAGGGAGACGCAGTATTTT. The chain is built from TRBV5-1 and TRBJ2-3; TRBD2 agrees at 14 bases. V trimming: 0 bases; J trimming: 9 bases; junction bases outside the gene matches: 9. CDR1 is SGHRS, CDR2 YFSETQ, per germline. The CDR3 loop spans 17 amino acids.